Presented here are 27 T cell receptor beta chains from one specimen sequenced in a study of technical replicates of blood from a handful of donors. Measured with immunoSEQ multiplex PCR; TCRdb has only the in-frame clones, and not every one. The data hold some 56,000 clones, with 93% observed a single time. Sequenced material: PBMCs. Receptor source: a human donor in good health. Some clones in this sample may be carry-over from other donors' samples.

The chain recombines TRBV5-1 with TRBJ2-7, with D possibly being TRBD2 (5 bases). Deletions cut 4 bases from V and 3 bases from J, with 14 bases between. The germline V gene has CDR1 SGHRS and CDR2 YFSETQ. CDR3 length equals 14 residues. The CDR3 DNA reads as TGCGCCAGCAGCGGACCGGGTGGAGGCTACGAGCAGTACTTC. It specifies CASSGPGGGYEQYF.

The chain links TRBV27 to TRBJ2-3; no clear D. Germline CDR1 MNHEY, CDR2 SMNVEV (reference sequence). The CDR3 sequence is 13 residues long. V was pared by 11 bases and J by 6 bases, with 18 bases between. The DNA for the CDR3 is TGTGCCTCCATGACTGGCTTCACGGATACGCAGTATTTT. It encodes CASMTGFTDTQYF.

The genes are TRBV4-2 and TRBJ1-4, with TRBD1 as a possible D gene (5 bases). The CDR3 is 18 amino acids. V shed 0 bases and J shed 3 bases, with 17 bases lying between them. Germline CDR1 reads LGHNA; CDR2 reads YNFKEQ. The CDR3: CASSQDLGRDGPNEKLFF. The DNA of the CDR3 is TGTGCCAGCAGCCAAGATCTGGGCAGGGATGGTCCTAATGAAAAACTGTTTTTT.

The J gene is TRBJ2-7, the V gene TRBV11-1; D unclear. Germline V gene sequence: CDR1 SGHAT, CDR2 FQDESV (reference sequence). This CDR3 contains 12 residues. V was shortened by 6 bases and J by 4 bases, with 10 bases between the two germline ends. In DNA, the CDR3 is TGTGCCAGCAGTTCAGACGGGTACGAGCAGTACTTC. It yields the protein CASSSDGYEQYF.

CDR3 bases: TGCGCCAGCAGCTCGATTGGGGGCTCTCAGCCCCAGCATTTT. It translates to CASSSIGGSQPQHF. The chain couples TRBV5-1 to TRBJ1-5; a possible D gene is TRBD1 (6 bases). Germline CDR1 SGHRS, CDR2 YFSETQ. V was clipped by 3 bases and J by 6 bases, with 13 bases between them. The CDR3 sequence is 14 residues long.

In this sample, this clone turned up a few times. The same CDR3 can be traced to other DNA sequences in this sample. The rearrangement links TRBV4-3 to TRBJ1-2; a possible D gene is TRBD1 (5 bases). The CDR3 loop spans 13 amino acids. The germline CDR1 and CDR2 sequences are LGHNA and YSLEER. The V and J ends lost 1 base and 2 bases respectively, with 5 bases between them. The CDR3 is CASSQGQNYGYTF. CDR3 DNA sequence: TGCGCCAGCAGCCAAGGACAGAACTATGGCTACACCTTC.

This chain connects TRBV6-5 to TRBJ2-7, with D tentatively TRBD2 (6 bases). Germline CDR1 MNHEY, CDR2 SVGAGI. Trimming took off 7 bases at V and 2 bases at J, with 18 bases between the two ends. This CDR3 has 15 amino acids. The CDR3 coding sequence is TGTGCCAGCACCCAGGGTGGTAGGACTACCTACGAGCAGTACTTC. Protein: CASTQGGRTTYEQYF.

The chain has TRBV7-9 and TRBJ1-2, with D unresolved. CDR3 size: 14 residues. The V gene lost 1 base and the J gene lost 3 bases, with 9 bases spanning the gap. Germline loops: CDR1 SEHNR, CDR2 FQNEAQ (reference sequence). CDR3 in amino acids: CASSLEAGHYGYTF. In DNA, the CDR3 is TGTGCCAGCAGCTTAGAGGCGGGTCACTATGGCTACACCTTC.

This chain uses TRBV9 with TRBJ1-5, with 9 positions matching TRBD1. Germline V gene data show CDR1 as SGDLS and CDR2 as YYNGEE. The CDR3 loop spans 15 amino acids. After removal of 3 bases from V and 5 bases from J, the junction contained 6 bases not matched to a gene. CDR3 DNA sequence: TGTGCCAGCAGCGCCGGGACAGGGTCTTATCAGCCCCAGCATTTT. Its protein product is CASSAGTGSYQPQHF.

The rearrangement uses TRBV7-9 and TRBJ2-1; 12 nucleotides match TRBD2. Germline V lookup: CDR1 SEHNR, CDR2 FQNEAQ (reference sequence). The CDR3 runs 15 residues. V shed 5 bases and J 4 bases; nucleotides not matched to a gene: 3. The CDR3 nucleotides read TGTGCCAGCAGCCGACTAGCGGGGGATTACAATGAGCAGTTCTTC. Encoded protein: CASSRLAGDYNEQFF.

The chain links TRBV20-1 to TRBJ2-3; D gene ambiguous. V was clipped by 6 bases and J by 4 bases, with 8 bases between them. Germline CDR1 reads DFQATT; CDR2 reads SNEGSKA (reference sequence). CDR3 size: 11 residues. The CDR3 loop reads CSASGADTQYF. CDR3 bases: TGCAGTGCCAGTGGAGCAGATACGCAGTATTTT.

The V call is TRBV9, the J call TRBJ2-3, with a tentative D call TRBD2 (6 bases). The CDR3 is 13 residues long. Trimming cost V 4 bases and J 4 bases, with 10 bases left between them. Germline V gene lookup returns CDR1 SGDLS and CDR2 YYNGEE. The DNA of the CDR3 is TGTGCCAGCAGCAAGACTAGTTCAGATACGCAGTATTTT. It codes for CASSKTSSDTQYF.

The V and J genes are TRBV9 and TRBJ1-6, with TRBD1 matching over 8 bases. The V gene's germline CDR1 is SGDLS and CDR2 YYNGEE. V was clipped by 2 bases and J by 10 bases; unmatched bases: 5. The CDR3 covers 14 residues. CDR3 in amino acids: CASSVGQGASPLHF. CDR3 DNA: TGTGCCAGCAGCGTTGGACAGGGAGCCTCACCCCTCCACTTT.

V and J are TRBV6-5 and TRBJ1-6; D is undetermined. Between the trimmed V and J ends, which lost 6 bases and 8 bases, there was a span of 8 bases. The CDR3 is 12 residues long. Germline assignment: CDR1 MNHEY and CDR2 SVGAGI. Here the CDR3 DNA reads TGTGCCAGCAGGCGGTCACATTCACCCCTCCACTTT. It specifies CASRRSHSPLHF.

In its sample, this clone was seen a few times. V and J are TRBV6-5 and TRBJ1-2, with 7 bases matching TRBD1. Trimming at V came to 6 bases and at J to 2 bases, leaving 0 bases not matched to a gene. Germline values: CDR1 MNHEY, CDR2 SVGAGI. The CDR3 runs to 12 residues. CDR3 nucleotides: TGTGCCAGCAGGGACAGGAACTATGGCTACACCTTC. The encoded protein is CASRDRNYGYTF.

CDR3 in amino acids: CASSQDPGTEAFF. For the CDR3, the DNA is TGTGCCAGCAGCCAAGATCCAGGGACTGAAGCTTTCTTT. The genes are TRBV14 and TRBJ1-1; possible D gene TRBD1, 5 bases. This CDR3 is built from 13 residues. Per the germline V gene, CDR1 is SGHDN and CDR2 is FVKESK. Trimming pared 0 bases from V and 5 bases from J, leaving 7 bases between.

V gene TRBV5-4 combines with J gene TRBJ1-1; D gene uncertain. V was shortened by 0 bases and J by 1 base, with 7 bases between the two germline ends. The CDR3 runs 14 residues. Germline CDR1 SGHNT, CDR2 YYREEE (reference sequence). CDR3: CASSLAGGNTEAFF. CDR3 DNA: TGTGCCAGCAGCTTGGCCGGCGGGAACACTGAAGCTTTCTTT.

The chain combines TRBV10-3 with TRBJ2-7; 8 nucleotides match TRBD2. The CDR3 has 13 amino acids. Trimming cost V 10 bases and J 6 bases; bases outside gene matches: 11. Germline CDR1 is ENHRY and CDR2 is SYGVKD. The CDR3 DNA follows: TGTGCCACTCGGACTAGCCACCTTGGCGAGCAGTACTTC. It yields the protein CATRTSHLGEQYF.

The gene calls are TRBV29-1 and TRBJ2-7, with TRBD2 as a possible D gene (6 bases). The CDR3 is 14 amino acids. V dropped 6 bases and J dropped 2 bases, with 17 bases sitting between them. CDR1 is SQVTM, CDR2 ANQGSEA, per germline. The CDR3 here is CSVGGGLRAYEQYF. In nucleotides, the CDR3 is TGCAGCGTGGGTGGGGGACTGAGAGCCTACGAGCAGTACTTC.

The J gene is TRBJ2-3, the V gene TRBV13; the D is unclear. CDR3 length equals 13 residues. With 5 bases removed from V and 4 bases from J, the gap between germline ends came to 10 bases. Germline CDR1 and CDR2: PRHDT and FYEKMQ (reference sequence). The DNA of the CDR3 is TGTGCCAGCAGCCCGCGATTCCCAGATACGCAGTATTTT. Amino acids: CASSPRFPDTQYF.

The gene calls are TRBV4-3 and TRBJ2-1; 12 nucleotides line up with TRBD2. Trimming removed 0 bases from V and 7 bases from J; junction bases left unmatched: 7. The CDR3 runs to 17 residues. In germline, CDR1 is LGHNA, CDR2 YSLEER. The CDR3 DNA sequence: TGCGCCAGCAGCCAAGACGTCCTAGCGGGGGGGCAAAATGAGCAGTTCTTC. It is translated as CASSQDVLAGGQNEQFF.

The rearrangement uses TRBV5-6 and TRBJ2-2, with D possibly TRBD1 on 6 matching bases. Germline CDR1 is SGHDT and CDR2 is YYEEEE. Trimming shortened V by 5 bases and J by 5 bases, and 19 bases separated the two germline ends. The CDR3 is 16 amino acids. For the CDR3, the DNA is TGTGCCAGCAGGTATACAGGGTTAAGAGGAACCGGGGAGCTGTTTTTT. Translated, it gives CASRYTGLRGTGELFF.

V gene TRBV6-1 combines with J gene TRBJ1-1, with 7 positions matching TRBD1. With 6 bases clipped from V and 7 bases from J, the junction kept 8 bases outside the gene matches. Germline V gene sequence: CDR1 MNHNS, CDR2 SASEGT. The CDR3 has 13 amino acids. CDR3 loop: CASSDREEGEAFF. CDR3 coding DNA: TGTGCCAGCAGCGACAGGGAAGAAGGTGAAGCTTTCTTT.

This chain uses TRBV27 with TRBJ2-7; TRBD2 is a possible D gene (6 bases). This CDR3 has 14 amino acids. The V end lost 3 bases, the J end lost 7 bases, and 16 bases lay between the germline ends. CDR1 and CDR2 from the germline V gene are MNHEY and SMNVEV (reference sequence). The CDR3 loop is CASSFNGRTEEQYF. The CDR3 DNA reads TGTGCCAGCAGTTTCAACGGGAGAACGGAAGAGCAGTACTTC.

DNA for the CDR3: TGCGCCAGCAGCCAAGCCTTTACAGGTAGTCAGCCCCAGCATTTT. Translation: CASSQAFTGSQPQHF. This rearrangement joins TRBV4-3 to TRBJ1-5; D is possibly TRBD1 (5 bases). This CDR3 spans 15 amino acids. Germline V CDR1 and CDR2: LGHNA, YSLEER. V was clipped by 1 base and J by 6 bases, with 13 bases between them.

The J gene is TRBJ1-3, the V gene TRBV29-1, with D hard to call. CDR1 is SQVTM and CDR2 is ANQGSEA in the germline V gene. This CDR3 is 14 amino acids long. V gave up 3 bases and J gave up 5 bases, with 14 bases separating them. The CDR3 sequence is CSVDPDGGRNTIYF. The CDR3 nucleotides are TGCAGCGTTGACCCTGACGGCGGGAGAAACACCATATATTTT.

The J gene is TRBJ2-7, the V gene TRBV4-3, with D hard to call. Germline CDR1 reads LGHNA; CDR2 reads YSLEER. The CDR3 consists of 15 residues. The V end was cut by 0 bases, the J end by 3 bases, with 12 bases between. DNA of the CDR3: TGCGCCAGCAGCCAAGATCTTAACACCCACTACGAGCAGTACTTC. As protein: CASSQDLNTHYEQYF.